A single sample is the source of the 30 T cell receptor beta chains below, sequenced in a study of T cells in Graves' hyperthyroidism and ophthalmopathy (dated by TCRdb to the late 2010s). The library was obtained by multiplex PCR. The sample was run on an Illumina HiSeq 2000. The TCR beta CDR3 regions were amplified from RNA transcripts. The first round of RT-PCR for the TCR CDR3 was performed with the HTBI primer set and the Qiagen OneStep RT-PCR kit. In TCRdb, the public reads were trimmed at Q25 with fastp and aligned with MiXCR, with productive beta chains retained. Rows are unified per CDR3 protein, each entry keeping the most common DNA and genes. The sample table contains approximately 150,000 distinct CDR3 sequences; only one count was recorded for over 7.5% of them. The top ten clones comprise 22% of the sample. Material for sequencing was blood. These TCRs come from a woman in her late teens or twenties with Graves' hyperthyroidism that later progressed to Graves' ophthalmopathy.

This clonotype was found a few times. The chain carries TRBV20-1 and TRBJ1-5; TRBD1 aligns across 7 bases. Germline CDR1 reads DFQATT; CDR2 reads SNEGSKA (reference sequence). V shed 6 bases and J 2 bases; nucleotides not matched to a gene: 10. This CDR3 has 15 amino acids. The CDR3 bases are TGCAGTGCGCAGGGGGGGAGTACCGGCAATCAGCCCCAGCATTTT. It specifies CSAQGGSTGNQPQHF.

This clonotype was seen at least ten times. The V and J genes are TRBV6-1 and TRBJ2-1; D gene uncertain. The CDR3 is 16 amino acids. The ends were cut back, 6 bases at V and 0 bases at J, with 15 bases in the middle. Germline V gives CDR1 MNHNS, CDR2 SASEGT. The CDR3, as DNA: TGTGCCAGCAGGGCCACACGAACGAGCTCCTACAATGAGCAGTTCTTC. Amino acids: CASRATRTSSYNEQFF.

This clonotype came up many times. The V and J genes are TRBV7-9 and TRBJ2-1, with a possible D match to TRBD2 (6 bases). The CDR3 runs 14 residues. Trimming shortened V by 0 bases and J by 7 bases, and 10 bases separated the two germline ends. Per germline, CDR1 SEHNR and CDR2 FQNEAQ (reference sequence). The CDR3 nucleotides are TGTGCCAGCAGCTTAGCGGGAGGCCAAAATGAGCAGTTCTTC. Translation gives CASSLAGGQNEQFF.

There are many counts of this clonotype. V gene TRBV28 combines with J gene TRBJ2-3, with TRBD1 as a possible D gene (6 bases). V lost 3 bases and J 6 bases, leaving 13 bases between the germline ends. The CDR3 spans 14 residues. Germline V gene lookup returns CDR1 MDHEN and CDR2 SYDVKM. The CDR3 sequence: CASSFLQGHDTQYF. The CDR3 DNA follows: TGTGCCAGCAGTTTCCTACAGGGTCACGATACGCAGTATTTT.

This clonotype was recorded a few times. This chain uses TRBV6-1 with TRBJ2-3; 7 bases match TRBD2. The V gene end was trimmed by 3 bases and the J gene end by 7 bases; junction bases not matched to a gene: 10. The CDR3 extends over 15 amino acids. The germline V gene encodes CDR1 MNHNS and CDR2 SASEGT. The CDR3 spells CASSEAWGRGYTQYF. For the CDR3, the DNA is TGTGCCAGCAGTGAGGCCTGGGGGAGGGGCTATACGCAGTATTTT.

This clonotype was recorded many times. V and J are TRBV20-1 and TRBJ1-1; possibly TRBD1 for D (6 bases). The CDR3 has 13 amino acids. V was clipped by 1 base and J by 5 bases, with 11 bases between them. CDR1 is DFQATT, CDR2 SNEGSKA, per germline (reference sequence). The CDR3 nucleotides are TGCAGTGCTAGAGGGGGGCATCCTACTGAAGCTTTCTTT. It yields the protein CSARGGHPTEAFF.

This clonotype came up many times. The rearrangement joins TRBV7-8 to TRBJ2-1, with unresolved D. Trimming stripped 5 bases from V and 2 bases from J, with 7 bases between. Germline lookup yields CDR1 SGHVS and CDR2 FQNEAQ. This CDR3 region has 13 residues. The CDR3 loop reads CASSLGTYNEQFF. CDR3 DNA sequence: TGTGCCAGCAGCCTTGGGACCTACAATGAGCAGTTCTTC.

This clonotype was picked up many times. V gene TRBV6-1 combines with J gene TRBJ1-5; weak D call: TRBD1 (5 bases). CDR1 is MNHNS and CDR2 is SASEGT in the germline V gene. CDR3 length: 13 residues. V lost 5 bases and J 10 bases, leaving 15 bases between the germline ends. The CDR3 DNA reads TGTGCCAGCAGTTCCGGGACGCCCTTTCCCCAGCATTTT. It encodes CASSSGTPFPQHF.

At least ten counts were recorded for this clonotype. J is TRBJ2-7 and V is TRBV12-3 or TRBV12-4; D possibly corresponds to TRBD2 (5 bases). Trimming shortened V by 5 bases and J by 5 bases, and 16 bases separated the two germline ends. This CDR3 region has 14 residues. CDR3 DNA: TGTGCCAGCAGTGGTAACGGACTTAAAGACGAGCAGTACTTC. Protein sequence: CASSGNGLKDEQYF.

The chain links TRBV19 to TRBJ1-5; no clear D gene. Germline V gives CDR1 LNHDA, CDR2 SQIVND (reference sequence). Trimming removed 5 bases from V and 2 bases from J, with 10 bases in between. The CDR3 is 14 amino acids. This CDR3 is CASSVREGNQPQHF. The CDR3 DNA is TGTGCCAGTAGTGTTCGAGAGGGCAATCAGCCCCAGCATTTT.

This clonotype occurred many times. This rearrangement joins TRBV20-1 to TRBJ2-1, with 8 bases that match TRBD1. There are 13 residues in the CDR3. The germline gives CDR1 DFQATT, CDR2 SNEGSKA (reference sequence). With V trimmed by 1 base and J by 5 bases, 1 base remained unmatched. The CDR3, as DNA: TGCAGTGCTAGAGGACAGGGGAACAATGAGCAGTTCTTC. This sequence encodes CSARGQGNNEQFF.

This chain joins TRBV6-1 and TRBJ2-1; D might be TRBD1 or TRBD2, each matching 5 bases. From germline, CDR1 is MNHNS and CDR2 SASEGT. With 7 bases removed from V and 4 bases from J, the gap between germline ends came to 14 bases. This CDR3 spans 14 amino acids. CDR3 region: CASKGERPYNEQFF. In DNA, the CDR3 is TGTGCCAGCAAAGGGGAGCGACCGTACAATGAGCAGTTCTTC.

This clonotype was counted a few times. This chain uses TRBV6-7 with TRBJ2-7, with a tentative D call TRBD1 (6 bases). TRBV6-7 is an ORF; its function is uncertain. The V end was cut by 5 bases, the J end by 3 bases, with 20 bases between. The CDR3 covers 16 residues. CDR3 protein: CASSIQGSRRNYEQYF. The CDR3 nucleotides are TGTGCCAGCAGTATCCAGGGGTCCCGACGAAACTACGAGCAGTACTTC.

In its sample, this clonotype was seen many times. The chain links TRBV30 to TRBJ2-7; maybe TRBD2 (6 bases). From germline, CDR1 is GTSNPN and CDR2 SVGIG (reference sequence). This CDR3 has 16 residues. V lost 4 bases and J lost 3, with 22 bases in between. CDR3 loop: CAWMTRAGPLDYEQYF. In nucleotides, the CDR3 is TGTGCCTGGATGACCCGGGCGGGACCCCTTGACTACGAGCAGTACTTC.

This clonotype appeared many times. The rearrangement uses TRBV30 and TRBJ2-7; no reliable D call. From germline, CDR1 is GTSNPN and CDR2 SVGIG (reference sequence). This CDR3 has 11 residues. V was pared by 5 bases and J by 5 bases, with 10 bases between. CDR3 sequence (DNA): TGTGCCTGGGACAATTTGAACGAGCAGTACTTC. This sequence encodes CAWDNLNEQYF.

The chain is built from TRBV6-1 and TRBJ2-1, with D perhaps TRBD2 (6 bases). Germline CDR1 and CDR2: MNHNS and SASEGT. Deletions cut 1 base from V and 2 bases from J, with 18 bases between. CDR3 length equals 18 residues. The CDR3 coding sequence is TGTGCCAGCAGTGAAGGGTATCGGAGGGAGCGAACCTACAATGAGCAGTTCTTC. Protein product: CASSEGYRRERTYNEQFF.

This clonotype came up many times. V is TRBV7-9 and J is TRBJ1-2, with D perhaps TRBD1 (5 bases). The ends were cut back, 4 bases at V and 2 bases at J, with 14 bases in the middle. The CDR3 is 15 amino acids. Germline V CDR1 and CDR2: SEHNR, FQNEAQ (reference sequence). The DNA for the CDR3 is TGTGCCAGCAGCTCTGGGGCAGGATCCAACTATGGCTACACCTTC. The encoded protein is CASSSGAGSNYGYTF.

The chain links TRBV4-2 to TRBJ1-2; D is unclear. CDR3 length: 15 amino acids. Germline CDR1 LGHNA, CDR2 YNFKEQ. Between the trimmed V and J ends, which lost 1 base and 0 bases, there was a span of 9 bases. The CDR3 DNA follows: TGTGCCAGCAGCCAAGCGGACCTAGCTAACTATGGCTACACCTTC. The encoded protein is CASSQADLANYGYTF.

This clonotype was observed many times. This chain joins TRBV7-6 and TRBJ1-2, with a possible D match to TRBD1 (5 bases). Germline CDR1 is SGHVS and CDR2 is FNYEAQ. CDR3 length equals 18 residues. V was trimmed by 5 bases and J by 0 bases, leaving 22 bases between them. CDR3 bases: TGTGCCAGCAGCCGCACCGGACTTCGACAGAACCCTAACTATGGCTACACCTTC. Amino acid sequence: CASSRTGLRQNPNYGYTF.

This clonotype was seen ten or more times. The chain recombines TRBV19 with TRBJ1-1; possible D gene TRBD1, 6 bases. Trimming cost V 2 bases and J 0 bases, with 10 bases left between them. Germline CDR1 LNHDA, CDR2 SQIVND (reference sequence). The CDR3 loop spans 15 amino acids. The DNA for the CDR3 is TGTGCCAGTAGTATATCGACAGGTGTGAACACTGAAGCTTTCTTT. Its translation is CASSISTGVNTEAFF.

The chain recombines TRBV9 with TRBJ2-1; 9 positions match TRBD1. Trimming cost V 0 bases and J 7 bases; bases outside gene matches: 8. The germline V gene has CDR1 SGDLS and CDR2 YYNGEE. This CDR3 is built from 16 residues. This chain's CDR3 is CASSVVKGQGTNEQFF. For the CDR3, the DNA is TGTGCCAGCAGCGTAGTAAAGGGACAGGGAACTAATGAGCAGTTCTTC.

Notes on this clonotype: A much bigger clone sits one base away, suggesting this may be a read error. The CDR3 DNA reads as TGTGCCACCAGTGATCCCGGACCCTACGAGCAGTACTTC. The encoded protein is CATSDPGPYEQYF. The chain employs TRBV24-1 and TRBJ2-7; D is unclear. The CDR3 contains 13 residues. Trimming stripped 3 bases from V and 2 bases from J, with 7 bases between. Germline V gene sequence: CDR1 KGHDR, CDR2 SFDVKD.

The table lists this clonotype with many counts. The V and J genes are TRBV13 and TRBJ1-5, with 7 bases that match TRBD1. Germline values: CDR1 PRHDT, CDR2 FYEKMQ (reference sequence). V trimming: 5 bases; J trimming: 4 bases; junction bases outside the gene matches: 14. The CDR3 is 17 residues long. The CDR3 nucleotides read TGTGCCAGCAGCGTCAATGTAGGACAGGTGCTTAATCAGCCCCAGCATTTT. This sequence encodes CASSVNVGQVLNQPQHF.

This clonotype was detected ten times or more. V is TRBV11-1 and J is TRBJ2-7; D not resolved. The germline V gene encodes CDR1 SGHAT and CDR2 FQDESV (reference sequence). Trimming removed 5 bases at V and 0 bases at J, with 17 bases between. The CDR3 runs 16 residues. As DNA, the CDR3 is TGTGCCAGCAGCCCCAATATCGGGCCCCTCTCCTACGAGCAGTACTTC. Its protein product is CASSPNIGPLSYEQYF.

The sample holds many counts of this clonotype. V usage is TRBV20-1 and J usage is TRBJ2-5; D may be TRBD2 (6 bases). The CDR3 spans 14 residues. Germline CDR1 is DFQATT and CDR2 is SNEGSKA (reference sequence). The ends were cut back, 0 bases at V and 4 bases at J, with 12 bases in the middle. CDR3 residues: CSARDPNGGETQYF. CDR3 nucleotides: TGCAGTGCTAGAGATCCCAACGGGGGAGAGACCCAGTACTTC.

This clonotype was recorded at least ten times. This sequence joins TRBV20-1 and TRBJ1-1, with 8 bases lining up with TRBD1. The CDR3 totals 12 residues. The germline CDR1 and CDR2 sequences are DFQATT and SNEGSKA (reference sequence). Trimming took 6 bases from V and 4 from J; bases not matched to a gene: 4. The CDR3 nucleotides are TGCAGTGCCGGACAGGGCGGCACTGAAGCTTTCTTT. This sequence encodes CSAGQGGTEAFF.

Note on this clonotype: This may be a read error: a much more frequent sequence differs by one nucleotide. The gene calls are TRBV10-3 and TRBJ1-1; no definite D call. CDR1 is ENHRY, CDR2 SYGVKD, per germline. The CDR3 has 14 residues. Trimming pared 0 bases from V and 6 bases from J, leaving 11 bases between. The chain's CDR3 is CAISESDAISEAFF. CDR3 nucleotides: TGTGCCATCAGTGAGTCGGACGCCATCTCTGAAGCTTTCTTT.

The chain joins TRBV5-1 to TRBJ2-1; 9 positions agree with TRBD1. This CDR3 contains 16 residues. Unmatched junction bases numbered 12, after V lost 4 bases and J lost 7 bases. Germline V gene lookup returns CDR1 SGHRS and CDR2 YFSETQ. CDR3 protein: CASSPRDRVGGNEQFF. Here the CDR3 DNA reads TGCGCCAGCAGCCCCCGGGACAGGGTCGGTGGGAATGAGCAGTTCTTC.

This clonotype was detected many times. The chain carries TRBV7-9 and TRBJ2-3; D ambiguous. Germline V gives CDR1 SEHNR, CDR2 FQNEAQ (reference sequence). The V end lost 1 base, the J end lost 3 bases, and 8 bases lay between the germline ends. The CDR3 spans 14 residues. CDR3: CASSLVRGTDTQYF. In DNA form, the CDR3 reads TGTGCCAGCAGCTTAGTTAGAGGAACAGATACGCAGTATTTT.

This clonotype has ten or more counts. The chain recombines TRBV5-1 with TRBJ2-5; no clear D gene. The CDR3 consists of 15 residues. Germline CDR1 is SGHRS and CDR2 is YFSETQ. Trimming took off 1 base at V and 1 base at J, with 11 bases between the two ends. Here the CDR3 reads CASSLWPGRQETQYF. CDR3 DNA sequence: TGCGCCAGCAGCTTGTGGCCGGGTCGCCAAGAGACCCAGTACTTC. The variable domain in full, completed from reference TRBV5-1 and TRBJ2-5, reads KAGVTQTPRYLIKTRGQQVTLSCSPISGHRSVSWYQQTPGQGLQFLFEYFSETQRNKGNFPGRFSGRQFSNSRSEMNVSTLELGDSALYLCASSLWPGRQETQYFGPGTRLLVL.